These T cell receptor beta chains were read from a single sample in a study of blood T cell repertoires in COVID-19. Data came from immunoSEQ multiplex PCR; TCRdb stores just in-frame clones and leaves some out. The table lists 96,000 or so clones, approximately 90% of them singletons. The sample was peripheral blood. The receptors come from a woman of 80 years or more with acute or convalescent COVID-19. CDR3s include the opening cysteine and the closing phenylalanine or tryptophan. Fields, in order: V gene, J gene, clone size, CDR3 protein. Clone size, where shown, is once, few, many, or a class for clones that have expanded.

v_gene: TRBV7-2
j_gene: TRBJ2-7
abundance: NA
CDR3aa: CASSKLYEQYF

v_gene: TRBV5-6
j_gene: TRBJ2-1
abundance: NA
CDR3aa: CASRLRSGGEQFF

v_gene: TRBV19
j_gene: TRBJ2-5
abundance: NA
CDR3aa: CASSPGLGAFGGTQYF

v_gene: TRBV9
j_gene: TRBJ2-5
abundance: NA
CDR3aa: CASSVDGQGRETQYF

v_gene: TRBV27
j_gene: TRBJ2-1
abundance: NA
CDR3aa: CASRPYSSYNEQFF

v_gene: TRBV6-2/TRBV6-3
j_gene: TRBJ1-2
abundance: NA
CDR3aa: CASSYPGSQGRGYGYTF

v_gene: TRBV25-1
j_gene: TRBJ1-2
abundance: NA
CDR3aa: CASRLLGYGYTF

v_gene: TRBV18
j_gene: TRBJ1-1
abundance: NA
CDR3aa: CASSAGLGFGTEAFF

v_gene: TRBV7-2
j_gene: TRBJ2-7
abundance: NA
CDR3aa: CASSRDTEDEQYF

v_gene: TRBV6-2/TRBV6-3
j_gene: TRBJ2-7
abundance: NA
CDR3aa: CASSRPTSGRIGEQYF

v_gene: TRBV6-6
j_gene: TRBJ2-2
abundance: NA
CDR3aa: CASRGQVAGELFF

v_gene: TRBV18
j_gene: TRBJ1-3
abundance: NA
CDR3aa: CASSPPARDRGTIYF

v_gene: TRBV7-9
j_gene: TRBJ1-2
abundance: few
CDR3aa: CASMGHIYGYTF

v_gene: TRBV7-6
j_gene: TRBJ1-5
abundance: NA
CDR3aa: CASSPDRGSNQPQHF

v_gene: TRBV5-6
j_gene: TRBJ1-6
abundance: NA
CDR3aa: CASSLIPGNSPLHF

v_gene: TRBV5-4
j_gene: TRBJ1-1
abundance: few
CDR3aa: CASRTGGKTEAFF

v_gene: TRBV30
j_gene: TRBJ1-3
abundance: NA
CDR3aa: CAWSQGAAGNTIYF

v_gene: TRBV3-1/TRBV3-2
j_gene: TRBJ1-1
abundance: NA
CDR3aa: CASSRQGTEAFF

v_gene: TRBV2
j_gene: TRBJ1-2
abundance: NA
CDR3aa: CASTRGQGARVSYGYTF

v_gene: TRBV19
j_gene: TRBJ2-7
abundance: NA
CDR3aa: CASSAGPPRGYEQYF

v_gene: TRBV12-3/TRBV12-4
j_gene: TRBJ1-2
abundance: NA
CDR3aa: CASSQGSGYGYTF

v_gene: TRBV9
j_gene: TRBJ1-4
abundance: NA
CDR3aa: CASSYRVTNEKLFF

v_gene: TRBV11-2
j_gene: TRBJ2-7
abundance: NA
CDR3aa: CASSLDVGGSRMEQYF

v_gene: TRBV28
j_gene: TRBJ2-4
abundance: NA
CDR3aa: CASSQELAKNIQYF

v_gene: TRBV20-1
j_gene: TRBJ1-2
abundance: NA
CDR3aa: CSARDSYGYTF

v_gene: TRBV6-5
j_gene: TRBJ1-4
abundance: NA
CDR3aa: CASSLQVSNEKLFF

v_gene: TRBV19
j_gene: TRBJ1-1
abundance: once
CDR3aa: CASTFPGSEAFF

v_gene: TRBV7-2
j_gene: TRBJ2-3
abundance: once
CDR3aa: CASSRKATGGPENTDTQYF

v_gene: TRBV27
j_gene: TRBJ2-6
abundance: once
CDR3aa: CASSTSAGGTSGANVLTF

v_gene: TRBV29-1
j_gene: TRBJ1-1
abundance: NA
CDR3aa: CSVTDRARNTEAFF

v_gene: TRBV4-2
j_gene: TRBJ2-7
abundance: once
CDR3aa: CASSQDLLEQYF

v_gene: TRBV7-2
j_gene: TRBJ2-3
abundance: few
CDR3aa: CASSLTSGSADTQYF

v_gene: TRBV7-8
j_gene: TRBJ2-1
abundance: NA
CDR3aa: CASRAELWNEQFF

v_gene: TRBV6-5
j_gene: TRBJ2-5
abundance: NA
CDR3aa: CASSPSRTGQETQYF

v_gene: TRBV6-2/TRBV6-3
j_gene: TRBJ1-2
abundance: NA
CDR3aa: CASSKVRDTIF

v_gene: TRBV6-5
j_gene: TRBJ1-4
abundance: NA
CDR3aa: CASRGSLERREKLFF

v_gene: TRBV5-5
j_gene: TRBJ2-5
abundance: once
CDR3aa: CASTPSGTPRETQYF

v_gene: TRBV2
j_gene: TRBJ1-2
abundance: NA
CDR3aa: CASSDRTSLYGYTF

v_gene: TRBV12-3/TRBV12-4
j_gene: TRBJ1-1
abundance: NA
CDR3aa: CASSRNTEAFF

v_gene: TRBV6-2/TRBV6-3
j_gene: TRBJ1-2
abundance: NA
CDR3aa: CASSLGTIDSTF

v_gene: TRBV3-1/TRBV3-2
j_gene: TRBJ2-3
abundance: NA
CDR3aa: CASSQASTDTQYF

v_gene: TRBV27
j_gene: TRBJ1-2
abundance: NA
CDR3aa: CASSPYGFYGYTF

v_gene: TRBV10-3
j_gene: TRBJ2-7
abundance: NA
CDR3aa: CAISEISEQEQYF

v_gene: TRBV5-4
j_gene: TRBJ1-2
abundance: few
CDR3aa: CASSLIGGSGYTF

v_gene: TRBV23-1
j_gene: TRBJ1-1
abundance: NA
CDR3aa: CASSQRGTDKCEAFF